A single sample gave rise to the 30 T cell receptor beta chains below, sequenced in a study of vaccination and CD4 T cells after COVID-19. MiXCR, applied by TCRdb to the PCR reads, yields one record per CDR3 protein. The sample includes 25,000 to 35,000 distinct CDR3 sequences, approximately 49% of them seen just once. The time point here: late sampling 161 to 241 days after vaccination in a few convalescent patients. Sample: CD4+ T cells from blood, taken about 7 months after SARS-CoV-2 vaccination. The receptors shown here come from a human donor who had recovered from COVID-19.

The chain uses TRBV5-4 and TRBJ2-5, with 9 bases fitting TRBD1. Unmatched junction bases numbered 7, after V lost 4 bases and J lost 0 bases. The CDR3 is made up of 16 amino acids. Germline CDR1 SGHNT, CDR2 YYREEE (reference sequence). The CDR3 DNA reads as TGTGCCAGCAGCCGCAACCGGGACAGGGACCAAGAGACCCAGTACTTC. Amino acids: CASSRNRDRDQETQYF.

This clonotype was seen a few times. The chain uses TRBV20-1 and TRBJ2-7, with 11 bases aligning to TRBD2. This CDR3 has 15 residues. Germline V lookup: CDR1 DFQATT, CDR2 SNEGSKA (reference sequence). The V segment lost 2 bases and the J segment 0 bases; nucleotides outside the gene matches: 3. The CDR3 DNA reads TGCAGTGCTAGACTAGCGGGAGGACCCTCCTACGAGCAGTACTTC. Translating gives CSARLAGGPSYEQYF.

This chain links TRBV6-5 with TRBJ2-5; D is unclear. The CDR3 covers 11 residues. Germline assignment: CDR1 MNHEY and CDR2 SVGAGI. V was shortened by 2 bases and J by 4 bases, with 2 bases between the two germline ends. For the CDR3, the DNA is TGTGCCAGCAGTTACCGAGAGACCCAGTACTTC. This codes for CASSYRETQYF.

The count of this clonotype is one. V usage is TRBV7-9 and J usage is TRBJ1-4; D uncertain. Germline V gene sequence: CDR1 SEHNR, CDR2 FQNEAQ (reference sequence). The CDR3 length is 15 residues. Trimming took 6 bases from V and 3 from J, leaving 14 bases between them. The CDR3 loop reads CASSSDVKPNEKLFF. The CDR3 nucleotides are TGTGCCAGCAGTTCCGACGTTAAACCTAATGAAAAACTGTTTTTT. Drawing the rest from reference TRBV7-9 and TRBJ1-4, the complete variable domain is DTGVSQNPRHKITKRGQNVTFRCDPISEHNRLYWYRQTLGQGPEFLTYFQNEAQLEKSRLLSDRFSAERPKGSFSTLEIQRTEQGDSAMYLCASSSDVKPNEKLFFGSGTQLSVL.

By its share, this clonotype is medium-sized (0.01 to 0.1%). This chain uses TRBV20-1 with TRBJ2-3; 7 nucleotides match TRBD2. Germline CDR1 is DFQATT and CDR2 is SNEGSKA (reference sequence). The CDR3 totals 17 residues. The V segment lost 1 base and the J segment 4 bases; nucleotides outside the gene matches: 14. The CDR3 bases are TGCAGTGCTAGAGCCAGGGACCGGGACTATGCCCCAGATACGCAGTATTTT. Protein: CSARARDRDYAPDTQYF.

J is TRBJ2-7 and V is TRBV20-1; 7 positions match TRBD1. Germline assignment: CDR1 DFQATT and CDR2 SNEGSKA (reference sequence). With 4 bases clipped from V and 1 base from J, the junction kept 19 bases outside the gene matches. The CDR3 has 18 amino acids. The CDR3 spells CSATPQGTGSLFSYEQYF. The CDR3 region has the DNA TGCAGTGCTACCCCACAGGGGACGGGTAGCTTATTTTCCTACGAGCAGTACTTC.

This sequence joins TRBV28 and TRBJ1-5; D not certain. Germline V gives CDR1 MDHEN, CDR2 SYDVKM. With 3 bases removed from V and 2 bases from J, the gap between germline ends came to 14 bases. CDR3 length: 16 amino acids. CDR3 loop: CASSFTRIGRNQPQHF. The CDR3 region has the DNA TGTGCCAGCAGTTTCACTAGAATCGGACGCAATCAGCCCCAGCATTTT.

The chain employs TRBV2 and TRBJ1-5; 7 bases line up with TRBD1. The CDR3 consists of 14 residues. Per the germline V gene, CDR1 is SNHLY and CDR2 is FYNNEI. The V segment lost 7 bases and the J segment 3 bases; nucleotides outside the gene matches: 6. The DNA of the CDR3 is TGTGCCAGCAAATATGGACAGGCCAATCAGCCCCAGCATTTT. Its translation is CASKYGQANQPQHF.

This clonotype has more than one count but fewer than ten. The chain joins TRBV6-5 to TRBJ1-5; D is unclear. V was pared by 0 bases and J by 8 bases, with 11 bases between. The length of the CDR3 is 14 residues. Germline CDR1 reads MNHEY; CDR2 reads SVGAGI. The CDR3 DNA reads TGTGCCAGCAGTTACTCGCGCGGCCTGGAGCCCCAGCATTTT. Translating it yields CASSYSRGLEPQHF.

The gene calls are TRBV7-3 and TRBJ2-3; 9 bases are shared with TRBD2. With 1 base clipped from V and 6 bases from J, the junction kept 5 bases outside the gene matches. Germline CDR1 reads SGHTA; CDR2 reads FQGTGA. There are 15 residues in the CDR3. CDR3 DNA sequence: TGTGCCAGCAGCTTAATTGGCGGGAGGGGGGATACGCAGTATTTT. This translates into CASSLIGGRGDTQYF.

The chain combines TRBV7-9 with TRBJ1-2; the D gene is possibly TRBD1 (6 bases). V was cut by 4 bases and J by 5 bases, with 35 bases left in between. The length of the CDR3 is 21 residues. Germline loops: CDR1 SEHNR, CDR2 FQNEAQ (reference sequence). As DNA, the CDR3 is TGTGCCAGCAGCTCATCACAATTAGGGGCGACCGGGACACCCTTATTATATGGCTACACCTTC. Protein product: CASSSSQLGATGTPLLYGYTF.

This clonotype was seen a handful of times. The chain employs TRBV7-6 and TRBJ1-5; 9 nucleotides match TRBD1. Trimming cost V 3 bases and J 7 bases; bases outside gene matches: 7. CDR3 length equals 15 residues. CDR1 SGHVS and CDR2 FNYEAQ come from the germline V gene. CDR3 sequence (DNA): TGTGCCAGCAGCTTGTCACAGGGGGCTTCCCAGCCCCAGCATTTT. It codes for CASSLSQGASQPQHF. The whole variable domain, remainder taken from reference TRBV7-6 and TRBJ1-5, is GAGVSQSPRYKVTKRGQDVALRCDPISGHVSLYWYRQALGQGPEFLTYFNYEAQQDKSGLPNDRFSAERPEGSISTLTIQRTEQRDSAMYRCASSLSQGASQPQHFGDGTRLSIL.

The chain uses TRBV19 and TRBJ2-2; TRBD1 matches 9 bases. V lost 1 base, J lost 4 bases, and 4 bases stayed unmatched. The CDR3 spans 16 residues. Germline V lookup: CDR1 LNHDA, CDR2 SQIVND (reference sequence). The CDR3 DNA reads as TGTGCCAGTAGTATAGGTACAGGGGGCTTCACCGGGGAGCTGTTTTTT. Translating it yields CASSIGTGGFTGELFF. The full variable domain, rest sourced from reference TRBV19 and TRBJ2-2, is DGGITQSPKYLFRKEGQNVTLSCEQNLNHDAMYWYRQDPGQGLRLIYYSQIVNDFQKGDIAEGYSVSREKKESFPLTVTSAQKNPTAFYLCASSIGTGGFTGELFFGEGSRLTVL.

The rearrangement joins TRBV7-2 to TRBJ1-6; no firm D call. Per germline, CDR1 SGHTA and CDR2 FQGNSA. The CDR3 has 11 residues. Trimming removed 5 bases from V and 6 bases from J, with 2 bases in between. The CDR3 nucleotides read TGTGCCAGCAGCGGTAATTCACCCCTCCACTTT. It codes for CASSGNSPLHF. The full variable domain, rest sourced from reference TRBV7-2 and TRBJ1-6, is GAGVSQSPSNKVTEKGKDVELRCDPISGHTALYWYRQSLGQGLEFLIYFQGNSAPDKSGLPSDRFSAERTGGSVSTLTIQRTQQEDSAVYLCASSGNSPLHFGNGTRLTVT.

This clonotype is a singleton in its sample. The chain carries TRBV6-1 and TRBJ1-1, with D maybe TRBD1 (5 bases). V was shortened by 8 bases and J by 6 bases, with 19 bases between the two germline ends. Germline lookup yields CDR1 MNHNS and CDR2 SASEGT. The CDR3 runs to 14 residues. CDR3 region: CASGSGVRWAEAFF. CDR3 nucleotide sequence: TGTGCCAGCGGCTCGGGGGTTAGGTGGGCTGAAGCTTTCTTT.

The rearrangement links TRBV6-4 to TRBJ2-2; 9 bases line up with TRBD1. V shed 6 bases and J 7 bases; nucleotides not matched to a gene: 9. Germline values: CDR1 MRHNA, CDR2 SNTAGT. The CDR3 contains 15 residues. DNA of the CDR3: TGTGCCAGCAGCCAGGACAGGGGAGATGTCGGGGAGCTGTTTTTT. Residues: CASSQDRGDVGELFF.

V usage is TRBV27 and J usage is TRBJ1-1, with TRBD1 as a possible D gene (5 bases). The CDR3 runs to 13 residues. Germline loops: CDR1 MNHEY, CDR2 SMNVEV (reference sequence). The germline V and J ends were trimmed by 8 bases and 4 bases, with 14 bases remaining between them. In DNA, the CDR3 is TGTGCCAGCGGGGTCCCCGGGGGCACTGAAGCTTTCTTT. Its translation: CASGVPGGTEAFF.

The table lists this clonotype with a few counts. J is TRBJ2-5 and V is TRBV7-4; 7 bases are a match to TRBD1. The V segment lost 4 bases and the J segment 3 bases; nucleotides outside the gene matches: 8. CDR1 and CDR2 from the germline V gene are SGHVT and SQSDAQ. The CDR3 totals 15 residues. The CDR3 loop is CASSSHRDREETQYF. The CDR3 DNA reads TGTGCCAGCAGCTCGCACCGGGACAGAGAAGAGACCCAGTACTTC.

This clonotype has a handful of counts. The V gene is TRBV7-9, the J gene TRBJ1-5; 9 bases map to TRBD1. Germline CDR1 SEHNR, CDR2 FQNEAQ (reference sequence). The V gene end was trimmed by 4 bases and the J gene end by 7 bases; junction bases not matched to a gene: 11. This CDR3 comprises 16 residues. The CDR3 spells CASSSAGTGSGQPQHF. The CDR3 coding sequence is TGTGCCAGCAGCTCGGCCGGGACAGGGTCCGGGCAGCCCCAGCATTTT. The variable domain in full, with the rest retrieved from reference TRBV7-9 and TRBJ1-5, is DTGVSQNPRHKITKRGQNVTFRCDPISEHNRLYWYRQTLGQGPEFLTYFQNEAQLEKSRLLSDRFSAERPKGSFSTLEIQRTEQGDSAMYLCASSSAGTGSGQPQHFGDGTRLSIL.

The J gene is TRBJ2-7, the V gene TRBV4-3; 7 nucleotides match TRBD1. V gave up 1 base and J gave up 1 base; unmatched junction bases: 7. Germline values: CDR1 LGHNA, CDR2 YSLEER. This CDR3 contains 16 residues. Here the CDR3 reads CASSQAWLQGSYEQYF. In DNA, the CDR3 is TGCGCCAGCAGCCAAGCTTGGTTACAGGGGTCCTACGAGCAGTACTTC.

CDR3 nucleotide sequence: TGCGCTCGCGTCGGGGGACTAGCGGGAAAGGGCGAGACCCAGTACTTC. Protein sequence: CARVGGLAGKGETQYF. The rearrangement links TRBV23-1 to TRBJ2-5; TRBD2 agrees at 13 bases. Being an ORF, TRBV23-1 has a function that is uncertain. The CDR3 consists of 16 residues.

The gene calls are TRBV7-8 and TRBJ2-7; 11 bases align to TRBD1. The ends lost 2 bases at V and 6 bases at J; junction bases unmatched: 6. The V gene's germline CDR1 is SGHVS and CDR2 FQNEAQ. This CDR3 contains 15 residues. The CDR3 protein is CASSLFTGTGGEQYF. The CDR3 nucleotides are TGTGCCAGCAGCTTATTTACCGGGACAGGGGGCGAGCAGTACTTC.

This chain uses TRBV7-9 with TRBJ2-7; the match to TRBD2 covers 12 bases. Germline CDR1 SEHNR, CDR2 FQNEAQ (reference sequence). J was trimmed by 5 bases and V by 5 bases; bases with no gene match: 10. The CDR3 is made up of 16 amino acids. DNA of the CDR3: TGTGCCAGCAGCCAGCTAGCGGGAGGGCCCTTCGACGAGCAGTACTTC. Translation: CASSQLAGGPFDEQYF. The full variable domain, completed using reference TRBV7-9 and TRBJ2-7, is DTGVSQNPRHKITKRGQNVTFRCDPISEHNRLYWYRQTLGQGPEFLTYFQNEAQLEKSRLLSDRFSAERPKGSFSTLEIQRTEQGDSAMYLCASSQLAGGPFDEQYFGPGTRLTVT.

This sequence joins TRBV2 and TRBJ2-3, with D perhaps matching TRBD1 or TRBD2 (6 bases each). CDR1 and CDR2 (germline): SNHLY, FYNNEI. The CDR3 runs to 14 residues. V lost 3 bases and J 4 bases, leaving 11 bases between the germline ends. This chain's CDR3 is CASSDGGPADTQYF. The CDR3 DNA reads TGTGCCAGCAGTGATGGGGGGCCCGCAGATACGCAGTATTTT.

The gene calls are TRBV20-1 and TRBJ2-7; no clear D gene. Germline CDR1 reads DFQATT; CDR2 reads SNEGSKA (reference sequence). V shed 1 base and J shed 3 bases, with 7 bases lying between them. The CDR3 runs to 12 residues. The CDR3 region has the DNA TGCAGTGCTAGAGGAAGATACTACGAGCAGTACTTC. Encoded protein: CSARGRYYEQYF.

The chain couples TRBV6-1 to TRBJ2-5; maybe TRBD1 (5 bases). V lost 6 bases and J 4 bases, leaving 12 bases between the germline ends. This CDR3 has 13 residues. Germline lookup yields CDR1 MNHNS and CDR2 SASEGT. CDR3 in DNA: TGTGCCAGCAGGGACATAACGGGAGAGACCCAGTACTTC. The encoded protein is CASRDITGETQYF.

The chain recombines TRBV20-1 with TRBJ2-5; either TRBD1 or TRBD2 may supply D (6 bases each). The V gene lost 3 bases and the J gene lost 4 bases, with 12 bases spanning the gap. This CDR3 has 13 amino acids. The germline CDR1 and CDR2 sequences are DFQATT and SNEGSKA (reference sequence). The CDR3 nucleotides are TGCAGTGCTAGTGTCGGAGGGGGAGAGACCCAGTACTTC. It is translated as CSASVGGGETQYF.

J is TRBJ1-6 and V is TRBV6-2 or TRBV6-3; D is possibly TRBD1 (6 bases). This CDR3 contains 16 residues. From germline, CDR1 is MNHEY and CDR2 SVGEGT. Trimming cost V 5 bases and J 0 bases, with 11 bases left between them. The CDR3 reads CASSTGQSSYNSPLHF. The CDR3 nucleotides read TGTGCCAGCAGTACTGGACAGAGCTCCTATAATTCACCCCTCCACTTT.

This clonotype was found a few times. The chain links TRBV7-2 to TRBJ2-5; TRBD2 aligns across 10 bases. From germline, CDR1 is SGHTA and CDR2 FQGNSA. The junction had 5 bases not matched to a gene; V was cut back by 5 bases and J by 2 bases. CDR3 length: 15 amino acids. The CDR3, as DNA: TGTGCCAGCAGCCCAGGACTAGCGGAGCAAGAGACCCAGTACTTC. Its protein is CASSPGLAEQETQYF.

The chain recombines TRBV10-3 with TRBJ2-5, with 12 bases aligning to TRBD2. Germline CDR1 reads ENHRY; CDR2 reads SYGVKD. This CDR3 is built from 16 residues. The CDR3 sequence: CAASLGLAGPQETQYF. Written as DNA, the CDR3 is TGTGCAGCATCTTTGGGACTAGCGGGCCCGCAAGAGACCCAGTACTTC.